The 5 T cell receptor beta chains listed next were all sequenced from one sample in a study of shared clonotypes between healthy human individuals (dated by TCRdb to 2019 to 2021). Receptor amplification or capture employed the immunoSEQ multiplex PCR assay. This is the immuneACCESS table as TCRdb keeps it, with only in-frame sequences that have V and J called. A part of the clones is gone; compared with another copy, unresolved V genes explain less than half, and the rest is unexplained. The sample table records some 2,000,000 clones; nearly 97% of these occur just once. The ten most abundant clones make up more than 0.1% of the sample. The sequenced sample was naive CD4+ T cells sorted from blood. The meaning of the sample's cell subset or site label: CD45RA+ positively selected. These receptor sequences come from a man between 18 and 29 years old in good health.

This clone was found once. V gene TRBV5-1 combines with J gene TRBJ2-3, with 12 bases aligning to TRBD2. The CDR3 extends over 16 amino acids. CDR1 and CDR2 from the germline V gene are SGHRS and YFSETQ. Unmatched junction bases numbered 5, after V lost 2 bases and J lost 4 bases. The CDR3 protein is CASSLLAGGVADTQYF. In nucleotides, the CDR3 is TGCGCCAGCAGCTTACTAGCGGGAGGAGTCGCAGATACGCAGTATTTT.

The J gene is TRBJ1-1, the V gene TRBV7-2; no clear D gene. Germline lookup yields CDR1 SGHTA and CDR2 FQGNSA. V lost 6 bases, J lost 1 base, and 12 bases lay in between. CDR3 size: 14 residues. CDR3 in amino acids: CASRIDRGNTEAFF. CDR3 sequence (DNA): TGTGCCAGCAGAATTGATCGGGGGAACACTGAAGCTTTCTTT.

The CDR3 DNA sequence: TGTGCCAGCAGCCCCTACAGGGGTCTAGCGGGAGGCGAGCAGTACTTC. It yields the protein CASSPYRGLAGGEQYF. The rearrangement joins TRBV7-9 to TRBJ2-7; 11 nucleotides match TRBD2. The germline V gene has CDR1 SEHNR and CDR2 FQNEAQ (reference sequence). This CDR3 has 16 amino acids. J was trimmed by 6 bases and V by 5 bases; bases with no gene match: 12.

This chain links TRBV6-6 with TRBJ2-2; 8 nucleotides match TRBD2. V was pared by 5 bases and J by 11 bases, with 7 bases of the junction left unmatched. CDR1 is MNHNY and CDR2 is SVGAGI in the germline V gene (reference sequence). The CDR3 is 13 residues long. The CDR3 loop reads CASSRGSGSELFF. In DNA, the CDR3 is TGTGCCAGCAGTAGAGGGAGCGGGAGCGAGCTGTTTTTT.

The chain uses TRBV6-5 and TRBJ1-2; D may be TRBD1 (5 bases). Germline V gene sequence: CDR1 MNHEY, CDR2 SVGAGI. Deletions cut 2 bases from V and 7 bases from J, with 8 bases between. The CDR3 sequence is 12 residues long. The DNA of the CDR3 is TGTGCCAGCAGTTACCCGGGGGGTGGCTACACCTTC. Translation: CASSYPGGGYTF.